One sample yielded the 21 T cell receptor beta chains listed below, sequenced in a study of blood T cell repertoires in COVID-19. TCRdb keeps only in-frame clones here, not all; method: immunoSEQ multiplex PCR. This table has more than 100,000 clones, roughly 85% appearing once. Sample: peripheral blood. These receptors were obtained from a man aged 80 or over with acute or convalescent COVID-19.

The chain carries TRBV4-3 and TRBJ2-7, with 8 bases fitting TRBD1. Germline CDR1 and CDR2: LGHNA and YSLEER. Trimming took 1 base from V and 6 from J; bases not matched to a gene: 5. The CDR3 is made up of 14 amino acids. CDR3 nucleotide sequence: TGCGCCAGCAGCCAAGTCAGGGGGCTAGGCGAGCAGTACTTC. Translation gives CASSQVRGLGEQYF.

The CDR3, as DNA: TGTGCCTGGAACGAAGGGGGTCTTAACTATGGCTACACCTTC. Amino acids: CAWNEGGLNYGYTF. This chain uses TRBV30 with TRBJ1-2; D may be TRBD1 (6 bases). Trimming pared 4 bases from V and 1 base from J, leaving 13 bases between. Germline V lookup: CDR1 GTSNPN, CDR2 SVGIG (reference sequence). This CDR3 contains 14 residues.

The chain combines TRBV27 with TRBJ2-7; the match to TRBD2 covers 13 bases. Per the germline V gene, CDR1 is MNHEY and CDR2 is SMNVEV (reference sequence). Germline trimming cut 3 bases from V and 4 bases from J; bases unmatched to any gene: 3. The CDR3 consists of 15 residues. In DNA form, the CDR3 reads TGTGCCAGCAGTTTGAGGACTAGCGGGAGTTACGAGCAGTACTTC. It translates to CASSLRTSGSYEQYF.

The chain uses TRBV18 and TRBJ1-1, with 8 bases matching TRBD1. The CDR3 spans 14 residues. V lost 6 bases and J lost 0; bases outside the gene matches: 3. Germline CDR1 reads KGHSH; CDR2 reads LQKENI. The CDR3 loop is CASSQQGVNTEAFF. Here the CDR3 DNA reads TGTGCCAGCTCCCAACAGGGGGTGAACACTGAAGCTTTCTTT. The whole variable domain, filled in from reference TRBV18 and TRBJ1-1, reads NAGVMQNPRHLVRRRGQEARLRCSPMKGHSHVYWYRQLPEEGLKFMVYLQKENIIDESGMPKERFSAEFPKEGPSILRIQQVVRGDSAAYFCASSQQGVNTEAFFGQGTRLTVV.

The gene calls are TRBV5-1 and TRBJ1-1; D unresolved. CDR3 length equals 13 residues. Germline CDR1 reads SGHRS; CDR2 reads YFSETQ. Trimming took 0 bases from V and 5 from J, leaving 8 bases between them. The CDR3 protein is CASSLVAGTEAFF. In nucleotides, the CDR3 is TGCGCCAGCAGCTTGGTGGCAGGAACTGAAGCTTTCTTT.

The rearrangement uses TRBV5-5 and TRBJ1-1; TRBD1 matches 10 bases. Germline V lookup: CDR1 SGHKS, CDR2 YYEKEE (reference sequence). The CDR3 runs to 16 residues. Trimming cost V 0 bases and J 3 bases; bases outside gene matches: 5. This CDR3 is CASSLDIGTGDTEAFF. Written as DNA, the CDR3 is TGTGCCAGCAGCTTGGACATCGGGACAGGGGACACTGAAGCTTTCTTT.

The chain uses TRBV6-5 and TRBJ2-1; D is unresolved. CDR1 is MNHEY, CDR2 SVGAGI, per germline. V gave up 6 bases and J gave up 9 bases, with 18 bases separating them. This CDR3 has 14 amino acids. CDR3 in DNA: TGTGCCAGCAGAGTGTCAGGAATGAACGGTGAGCAGTTCTTC. It is translated as CASRVSGMNGEQFF.

This clone was observed once. CDR3 loop: CAISGGQGNNEQFF. The CDR3 DNA is TGTGCCATCAGTGGCGGTCAGGGGAACAATGAGCAGTTCTTC. The genes are TRBV10-3 and TRBJ2-1; tentatively, D is TRBD1 (6 bases). Looked up from germline, CDR1 is ENHRY and CDR2 is SYGVKD. CDR3 size: 14 residues. V was shortened by 4 bases and J by 5 bases, with 12 bases between the two germline ends.

The gene calls are TRBV5-1 and TRBJ2-1; TRBD1 aligns across 9 bases. The CDR3 contains 14 residues. Germline loops: CDR1 SGHRS, CDR2 YFSETQ. Germline trimming cut 5 bases from V and 4 bases from J; bases unmatched to any gene: 4. In nucleotides, the CDR3 is TGCGCCAGCAGGAGGACAGGGGTGTACAATGAGCAGTTCTTC. Protein product: CASRRTGVYNEQFF.

The chain employs TRBV28 and TRBJ2-5; 12 nucleotides agree with TRBD2. Trimming removed 7 bases from V and 3 bases from J; junction bases left unmatched: 9. The CDR3 is made up of 16 amino acids. Germline-derived CDR1 and CDR2 are MDHEN and SYDVKM. CDR3 residues: CASTSRLAGDKETQYF. The CDR3 DNA sequence: TGTGCCAGCACCTCTCGACTAGCGGGAGACAAAGAGACCCAGTACTTC.

The rearrangement links TRBV5-1 to TRBJ2-1; a weak D match, TRBD1 (6 bases). Germline V CDR1 and CDR2: SGHRS, YFSETQ. The CDR3 runs to 17 residues. V was clipped by 1 base and J by 4 bases, with 18 bases between them. In nucleotides, the CDR3 is TGCGCCAGCAGCTTGTCTTTCGGGGACAAGAATTACAATGAGCAGTTCTTC. Its translation: CASSLSFGDKNYNEQFF.

CDR3 sequence: CASSLRGATGANVLTF. The CDR3 DNA reads as TGTGCCAGCAGCTTGCGGGGGGCAACTGGGGCCAACGTCCTGACTTTC. The rearrangement uses TRBV7-9 and TRBJ2-6; 8 nucleotides match TRBD2. This CDR3 region has 16 residues. Looked up from germline, CDR1 is SEHNR and CDR2 is FQNEAQ (reference sequence). With V trimmed by 3 bases and J by 2 bases, 3 bases remained unmatched. The variable domain in full, with the rest retrieved from reference TRBV7-9 and TRBJ2-6, is DTGVSQNPRHKITKRGQNVTFRCDPISEHNRLYWYRQTLGQGPEFLTYFQNEAQLEKSRLLSDRFSAERPKGSFSTLEIQRTEQGDSAMYLCASSLRGATGANVLTFGAGSRLTVL.

The chain uses TRBV6-5 and TRBJ2-2, with 9 positions matching TRBD1. The CDR3 is 14 amino acids. Trimming cost V 5 bases and J 7 bases; bases outside gene matches: 5. CDR1 is MNHEY and CDR2 is SVGAGI in the germline V gene. The CDR3 sequence is CASSLTGGGGELFF. The CDR3 DNA reads TGTGCCAGCAGTCTTACAGGGGGCGGCGGGGAGCTGTTTTTT.

This rearrangement joins TRBV7-9 to TRBJ2-2; possibly TRBD1 for D (6 bases). Trimming took off 5 bases at V and 7 bases at J, with 20 bases between the two ends. Looked up from germline, CDR1 is SEHNR and CDR2 is FQNEAQ (reference sequence). The CDR3 length is 16 residues. The CDR3 loop is CASSRGAGVDGGELFF. The CDR3 bases are TGTGCCAGCAGCCGGGGAGCAGGGGTTGACGGCGGGGAGCTGTTTTTT.

The chain couples TRBV19 to TRBJ1-1; possibly TRBD1 for D (6 bases). V lost 5 bases to trimming and J lost 1 base, with 11 bases between them. The CDR3 runs 14 residues. The V gene's germline CDR1 is LNHDA and CDR2 SQIVND (reference sequence). The CDR3 DNA reads as TGTGCCAGTAGTGTACTGACAGGGAACACTGAAGCTTTCTTT. Translation gives CASSVLTGNTEAFF.

This rearrangement joins TRBV6-5 to TRBJ2-7, with D possibly matching TRBD2 (7 bases). The germline gives CDR1 MNHEY, CDR2 SVGAGI. The CDR3 extends over 15 amino acids. Trimming took 9 bases from V and 4 from J, leaving 22 bases between them. The CDR3 nucleotides read TGTGCCAGTGACGAGAAGGGGGGACTACCTTACGAGCAGTACTTC. It codes for CASDEKGGLPYEQYF.

The chain recombines TRBV19 with TRBJ1-4, with unresolved D. Trimming took 4 bases from V and 8 from J, leaving 17 bases between them. This CDR3 is built from 15 residues. Germline V gene lookup returns CDR1 LNHDA and CDR2 SQIVND (reference sequence). This chain's CDR3 is CASSNPQERREKLFF. The CDR3 coding sequence is TGTGCCAGTAGTAATCCCCAGGAACGTAGGGAAAAACTGTTTTTT.

V is TRBV19 and J is TRBJ2-7; 10 nucleotides agree with TRBD2. The CDR3 totals 18 residues. The J segment lost 2 bases and the V segment lost 5 bases, leaving 15 bases of the junction unmatched. The germline V gene has CDR1 LNHDA and CDR2 SQIVND (reference sequence). The chain's CDR3 is CASSYTFTPSGSPYEQYF. The CDR3 DNA reads TGTGCCAGTAGTTATACGTTCACCCCTAGCGGGAGCCCCTACGAGCAGTACTTC.

The chain uses TRBV10-3 and TRBJ1-5; 12 bases fit TRBD1. Germline CDR1 and CDR2: ENHRY and SYGVKD. This CDR3 contains 15 residues. V trimming: 10 bases; J trimming: 2 bases; junction bases outside the gene matches: 6. This CDR3 is CATGTGGSGNQPQHF. In DNA, the CDR3 is TGTGCCACCGGGACAGGGGGCTCAGGCAATCAGCCCCAGCATTTT.

The J gene is TRBJ1-1, the V gene TRBV5-1, with D possibly being TRBD1 (5 bases). This CDR3 has 15 amino acids. Germline loops: CDR1 SGHRS, CDR2 YFSETQ. Trimming stripped 1 base from V and 7 bases from J, with 17 bases between. The CDR3 coding sequence is TGCGCCAGCAGCTTGATGGCAGGGTTTGGTGGTGAAGCTTTCTTT. Translating it yields CASSLMAGFGGEAFF.

The chain recombines TRBV25-1 with TRBJ1-1, with 8 bases lining up with TRBD1. The CDR3 is made up of 13 amino acids. Germline V CDR1 and CDR2: MGHDK, SYGVNS. The V and J ends lost 5 bases and 4 bases, in that order; junction bases with no gene match: 3. The CDR3 DNA reads as TGTGCCAGCAGTCCACAGGGGGGCACTGAAGCTTTCTTT. Its translation: CASSPQGGTEAFF.